A single sample gave rise to the 9 T cell receptor beta chains below, sequenced in a study of shared clonotypes between healthy human individuals. Terminally differentiated effector memory CD45RA+ cells were excluded by CCR7 positive selection of CD45RO-negative cells. Clones were read by immunoSEQ multiplex PCR, and TCRdb kept only the in-frame ones, dropping some. The sample has under 850,000 clones; 92% are singletons. Sequenced sample: naive CD8+ T cells sorted from blood. These TCRs come from a man aged 30-40 years in good health.

As to this clone: Other DNA sequences in this specimen translate into the identical CDR3. The chain links TRBV27 to TRBJ2-1; D might be TRBD2 (5 bases). This CDR3 has 14 residues. Germline lookup yields CDR1 MNHEY and CDR2 SMNVEV (reference sequence). The V end was cut by 2 bases, the J end by 2 bases, with 7 bases between. The CDR3 loop is CASSLGGPYNEQFF. The DNA for the CDR3 is TGTGCCAGCAGTTTAGGCGGGCCCTACAATGAGCAGTTCTTC.

The CDR3 protein is CASSLILEPEAFF. DNA of the CDR3: TGTGCCAGCAGCTTAATCCTTGAACCTGAAGCTTTCTTT. This chain links TRBV7-9 with TRBJ1-1, with unresolved D. CDR1 is SEHNR, CDR2 FQNEAQ, per germline (reference sequence). V lost 2 bases and J 6 bases, leaving 10 bases between the germline ends. The CDR3 has 13 amino acids.

This clone showed up just a few times. The chain has TRBV28 and TRBJ2-7; 10 bases line up with TRBD2. The trim removed 2 bases at V and 3 bases at J, leaving 13 bases unmatched. The CDR3 is 18 amino acids. The germline V gene has CDR1 MDHEN and CDR2 SYDVKM. In DNA form, the CDR3 reads TGTGCCAGCAGTTTACCCCTAGCGGGAGCAGGGGCATACTACGAGCAGTACTTC. It encodes CASSLPLAGAGAYYEQYF.

This chain links TRBV29-1 with TRBJ2-7; 9 bases fit TRBD1. Germline V gene data show CDR1 as SQVTM and CDR2 as ANQGSEA. V shed 6 bases and J 0 bases; nucleotides not matched to a gene: 6. The CDR3 is 14 amino acids. The CDR3 sequence: CSVDQGQGSYEQYF. The DNA for the CDR3 is TGCAGCGTGGACCAGGGACAGGGCTCCTACGAGCAGTACTTC.

Concerning this clone: The sample has other DNA sequences that encode this CDR3 too. The chain combines TRBV27 with TRBJ2-7; 8 nucleotides line up with TRBD1. CDR1 is MNHEY and CDR2 is SMNVEV in the germline V gene (reference sequence). The CDR3 sequence is 13 residues long. The ends lost 8 bases at V and 1 base at J; junction bases unmatched: 4. The CDR3 coding sequence is TGTGCCAGCCGAGGGACAGGTTCCTACGAGCAGTACTTC. The encoded protein is CASRGTGSYEQYF.

J is TRBJ2-2 and V is TRBV28, with 11 bases fitting TRBD2. The CDR3 totals 18 residues. With V trimmed by 5 bases and J by 6 bases, 14 bases remained unmatched. CDR1 and CDR2 from the germline V gene are MDHEN and SYDVKM. The CDR3 DNA is TGTGCCAGCAGTCCGCCCCTAGGTAGCGGGAGGGTTCCCGGGGAGCTGTTTTTT. Translation: CASSPPLGSGRVPGELFF.

The chain couples TRBV9 to TRBJ1-1; maybe TRBD1 (5 bases). Per germline, CDR1 SGDLS and CDR2 YYNGEE. The ends were cut back, 4 bases at V and 7 bases at J, with 14 bases in the middle. This CDR3 is 13 amino acids long. CDR3 in amino acids: CASSRQTGGEAFF. The CDR3 DNA follows: TGTGCCAGCAGCCGACAGACCGGTGGTGAAGCTTTCTTT.

This chain joins TRBV4-1 and TRBJ2-7; 9 bases align to TRBD1. V shed 4 bases and J 1 base; nucleotides not matched to a gene: 8. CDR3 size: 16 residues. CDR1 is MGHRA and CDR2 is YSYEKL in the germline V gene. The CDR3 region has the DNA TGCGCCAGCAGCCCCCCCTTCGGGACAGGGTCCTACGAGCAGTACTTC. It translates to CASSPPFGTGSYEQYF.

The V gene is TRBV5-6, the J gene TRBJ1-4, with D possibly matching TRBD1 (6 bases). The CDR3 extends over 15 amino acids. Trimming cost V 4 bases and J 6 bases, with 16 bases left between them. The germline gives CDR1 SGHDT, CDR2 YYEEEE. The CDR3 loop is CASSLRQAAYEKLFF. The CDR3 region has the DNA TGTGCCAGCAGCCTGAGACAGGCCGCCTATGAAAAACTGTTTTTT. The complete variable domain, with remaining parts taken from reference TRBV5-6 and TRBJ1-4, reads DAGVTQSPTHLIKTRGQQVTLRCSPKSGHDTVSWYQQALGQGPQFIFQYYEEEERQRGNFPDRFSGHQFPNYSSELNVNALLLGDSALYLCASSLRQAAYEKLFFGSGTQLSVL.